This T cell receptor beta chain was obtained from a study of siplizumab effects on memory and regulatory T cells. The study assayed around 92,000 TCR templates per sample. Repertoires were generated with immunoSEQ multiplex PCR, while TCRdb's copy carries only in-frame clones and drops some. Of approximately 100,000 clones listed, around 94% are singletons. The V and J ends lost 1 base and 5 bases respectively, with 7 bases between them. Germline V gene sequence: CDR1 GTSNPN, CDR2 SVGIG (reference sequence). The CDR3 sequence is 12 residues long. This sequence originates from a human donor in good health. Sequenced input: non-Treg CD4+ T cells sorted from blood. The chain links TRBV30 to TRBJ2-3; D gene ambiguous. The CDR3 nucleotides are TGTGCCTGGAGTGGAGAGAAAGATACGCAGTATTTT. Its protein product is CAWSGEKDTQYF.